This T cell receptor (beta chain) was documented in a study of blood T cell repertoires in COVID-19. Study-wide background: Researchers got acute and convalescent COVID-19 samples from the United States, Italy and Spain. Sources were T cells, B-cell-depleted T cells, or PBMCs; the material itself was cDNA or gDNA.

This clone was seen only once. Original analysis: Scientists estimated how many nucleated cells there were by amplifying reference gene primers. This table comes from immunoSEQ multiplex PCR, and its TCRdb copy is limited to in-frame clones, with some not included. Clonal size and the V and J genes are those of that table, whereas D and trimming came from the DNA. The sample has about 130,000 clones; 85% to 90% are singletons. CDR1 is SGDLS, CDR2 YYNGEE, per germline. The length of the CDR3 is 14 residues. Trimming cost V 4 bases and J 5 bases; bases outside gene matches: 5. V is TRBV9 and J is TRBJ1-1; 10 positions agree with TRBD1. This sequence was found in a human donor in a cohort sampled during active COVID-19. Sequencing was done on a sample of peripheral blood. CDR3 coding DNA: TGTGCCAGCAGCACGGGACAGGGGAGGACTGAAGCTTTCTTT. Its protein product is CASSTGQGRTEAFF.